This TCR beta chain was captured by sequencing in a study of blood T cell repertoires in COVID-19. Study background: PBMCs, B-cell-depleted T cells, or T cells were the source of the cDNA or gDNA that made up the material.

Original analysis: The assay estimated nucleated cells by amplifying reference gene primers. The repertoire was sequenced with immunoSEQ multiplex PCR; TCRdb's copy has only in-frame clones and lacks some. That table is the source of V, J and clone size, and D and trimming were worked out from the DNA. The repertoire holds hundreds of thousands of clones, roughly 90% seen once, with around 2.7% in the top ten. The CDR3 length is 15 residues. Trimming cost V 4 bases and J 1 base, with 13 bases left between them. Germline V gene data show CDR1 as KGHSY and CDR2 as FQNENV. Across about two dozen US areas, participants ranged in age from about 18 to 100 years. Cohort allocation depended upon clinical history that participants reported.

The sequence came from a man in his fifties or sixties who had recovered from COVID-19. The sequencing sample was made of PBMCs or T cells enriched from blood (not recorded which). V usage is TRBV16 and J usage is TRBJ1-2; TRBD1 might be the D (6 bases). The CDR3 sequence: CASSLPGTNNYGYTF. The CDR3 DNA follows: TGTGCCAGCAGCCTGCCCGGGACAAATAACTATGGCTACACCTTC.